Listed here are 19 T cell receptor beta chains from one sample, sequenced in a study of graft-versus-host responses after intestinal transplantation. These TCRs are of unknown antigen specificity. Libraries were prepared by immunoSEQ multiplex PCR; TCRdb keeps only in-frame clonotypes and omits some of them. The sample holds just over 85,000 clones; roughly 90% are singletons and the top ten take roughly 0.4%. Here the sequenced sample was unstimulated CD8+ T cells sorted from spleen or lymph node cells, taken before transplant. Source of these receptors: a human donor who was the organ donor for an intestinal transplant.

This clone has just one count. The rearrangement joins TRBV19 to TRBJ1-2; D is ambiguous. The CDR3 covers 13 residues. Germline V gene sequence: CDR1 LNHDA, CDR2 SQIVND (reference sequence). With 7 bases removed from V and 1 base from J, the gap between germline ends came to 10 bases. CDR3 sequence (DNA): TGTGCCAGTACCCCGTCCCTTAACTATGGCTACACCTTC. Amino acid sequence: CASTPSLNYGYTF.

This sequence joins TRBV5-6 and TRBJ2-3, with D uncertain. The CDR3 is 15 amino acids. Trimming pared 0 bases from V and 6 bases from J, leaving 14 bases between. Germline V lookup: CDR1 SGHDT, CDR2 YYEEEE. CDR3 region: CASSLGVTTPDTQYF. The CDR3 DNA reads TGTGCCAGCAGCTTGGGGGTGACAACCCCCGATACGCAGTATTTT.

This chain joins TRBV29-1 and TRBJ2-4; no clear D. Germline CDR1 is SQVTM and CDR2 is ANQGSEA. CDR3 length: 15 amino acids. With 1 base removed from V and 0 bases from J, the gap between germline ends came to 10 bases. Here the CDR3 reads CSVEVPGLAKNIQYF. CDR3 DNA: TGCAGCGTTGAAGTACCCGGTCTAGCCAAAAACATTCAGTACTTC.

This clone was picked up one time. This chain uses TRBV30 with TRBJ2-5; 9 bases line up with TRBD1. The CDR3 extends over 18 amino acids. Germline V gene sequence: CDR1 GTSNPN, CDR2 SVGIG (reference sequence). The trim removed 0 bases at V and 11 bases at J, leaving 22 bases unmatched. The DNA of the CDR3 is TGTGCCTGGAGTGTACGCGAAAGGAGGGACAGGGATCGGGGTGAGCAGTACTTC. Its translation: CAWSVRERRDRDRGEQYF.

V and J are TRBV29-1 and TRBJ1-2, with a tentative D call TRBD1 (6 bases). CDR1 and CDR2 (germline): SQVTM, ANQGSEA. The CDR3 extends over 12 amino acids. V was pared by 3 bases and J by 4 bases, with 9 bases between. CDR3 sequence: CSVEAGAYGYTF. DNA for the CDR3: TGCAGCGTTGAGGCAGGGGCCTATGGCTACACCTTC.

This chain links TRBV9 with TRBJ1-2; D may be TRBD1 (5 bases). With 7 bases removed from V and 4 bases from J, the gap between germline ends came to 17 bases. The CDR3 length is 14 residues. Germline V lookup: CDR1 SGDLS, CDR2 YYNGEE. DNA for the CDR3: TGTGCCAGCGGGGGGACCCTATCTGCCTATGGCTACACCTTC. Its translation: CASGGTLSAYGYTF.

This sequence joins TRBV9 and TRBJ2-1, with 9 nucleotides matching TRBD1. CDR1 and CDR2 from the germline V gene are SGDLS and YYNGEE. The CDR3 extends over 15 amino acids. With 0 bases clipped from V and 6 bases from J, the junction kept 4 bases outside the gene matches. The CDR3, as DNA: TGTGCCAGCAGCGTAGCGGGACAGGGCGGCAATGAGCAGTTCTTC. Its translation: CASSVAGQGGNEQFF.

The chain couples TRBV2 to TRBJ2-7; 8 bases agree with TRBD1. V shed 8 bases and J 6 bases; nucleotides not matched to a gene: 12. Germline-derived CDR1 and CDR2 are SNHLY and FYNNEI. The CDR3 sequence is 14 residues long. The CDR3: CASLSGTGGVEQYF. CDR3 nucleotide sequence: TGTGCCAGCCTCTCCGGGACAGGAGGAGTCGAGCAGTACTTC.

This clone showed up just a few times. This chain uses TRBV11-2 with TRBJ2-7; 7 nucleotides line up with TRBD2. The CDR3 has 15 residues. Trimming took 5 bases from V and 2 from J; bases not matched to a gene: 9. The germline V gene has CDR1 SGHAT and CDR2 FQNNGV. Written as DNA, the CDR3 is TGTGCCAGCAGCCCCTCGCTAGCGGTTACCTACGAGCAGTACTTC. Translation gives CASSPSLAVTYEQYF.

This rearrangement joins TRBV27 to TRBJ2-5; tentatively, D is TRBD2 (6 bases). With the DNA end fitting TRBJ2-7 better, the J assignment may be wrong. The germline CDR1 and CDR2 sequences are MNHEY and SMNVEV (reference sequence). This CDR3 is 14 amino acids long. The CDR3 spells CASSADGGENEQYF. CDR3 DNA sequence: TGTGCCAGCAGTGCGGACGGAGGGGAGAACGAGCAGTACTTC.

The gene calls are TRBV5-8 and TRBJ2-3, with TRBD1 identical over 9 bases. Germline-derived CDR1 and CDR2 are SGHTS and YDEGEE. The CDR3 is 17 residues long. Germline trimming cut 4 bases from V and 2 bases from J; bases unmatched to any gene: 11. The CDR3 loop reads CASSRPKQGAHTDTQYF. The CDR3 DNA reads TGTGCCAGCAGCCGACCCAAACAGGGGGCCCACACAGATACGCAGTATTTT.

The chain carries TRBV28 and TRBJ2-1; D not certain. The CDR3 has 15 residues. Trimming removed 6 bases at V and 9 bases at J, with 21 bases between. Germline loops: CDR1 MDHEN, CDR2 SYDVKM. CDR3 coding DNA: TGTGCCAGCAGGACCAACACCATACCTACAGTTGAGCAGTTCTTC. Amino acid sequence: CASRTNTIPTVEQFF. Based on the CDR3 plus reference TRBV28 and TRBJ2-1, the full variable domain is DVKVTQSSRYLVKRTGEKVFLECVQDMDHENMFWYRQDPGLGLRLIYFSYDVKMKEKGDIPEGYSVSREKKERFSLILESASTNQTSMYLCASRTNTIPTVEQFFGPGTRLTVL.

The V and J genes are TRBV7-9 and TRBJ1-1; no definite D call. Trimming removed 7 bases at V and 4 bases at J, with 7 bases between. There are 11 residues in the CDR3. Germline V lookup: CDR1 SEHNR, CDR2 FQNEAQ (reference sequence). The chain's CDR3 is CASIRGTEAFF. DNA of the CDR3: TGTGCCAGCATCCGGGGCACTGAAGCTTTCTTT.

Written as DNA, the CDR3 is TGTGCCAGCAGCGTAGCCGGCGGATCTAGCACAGATACGCAGTATTTT. Translated: CASSVAGGSSTDTQYF. The chain combines TRBV9 with TRBJ2-3; D not certain. The CDR3 totals 16 residues. V was pared by 0 bases and J by 0 bases, with 11 bases between. Germline V gene lookup returns CDR1 SGDLS and CDR2 YYNGEE.

This sequence joins TRBV7-9 and TRBJ1-5; TRBD1 might be the D (5 bases). V was cut by 3 bases and J by 5 bases, with 17 bases left in between. CDR1 SEHNR and CDR2 FQNEAQ come from the germline V gene (reference sequence). The CDR3 extends over 16 amino acids. CDR3: CASSLELGAGDQPQHF. The CDR3 DNA reads TGTGCCAGCAGCTTGGAACTAGGGGCGGGGGATCAGCCCCAGCATTTT.

This clone was found a few times. The V gene is TRBV12-5, the J gene TRBJ1-6, with D hard to call. This CDR3 spans 12 amino acids. Germline V gene lookup returns CDR1 LGHNT and CDR2 FRNRAP. The V gene lost 8 bases and the J gene lost 5 bases, with 7 bases spanning the gap. CDR3 in DNA: TGTGCTAGTAGCCCTGATAATTCACCCCTCCACTTT. Its translation is CASSPDNSPLHF.

This chain uses TRBV4-1 with TRBJ1-2; D gene ambiguous. V was clipped by 1 base and J by 3 bases, with 15 bases between them. This CDR3 contains 16 residues. Germline V lookup: CDR1 MGHRA, CDR2 YSYEKL. This CDR3 reads CASSQVSGRMDYGYTF. CDR3 in DNA: TGCGCCAGCAGCCAAGTTAGCGGGCGGATGGACTATGGCTACACCTTC.

This clone appeared a single time. V and J are TRBV4-3 and TRBJ2-5, with D perhaps matching TRBD1 (6 bases). The CDR3 contains 17 residues. CDR1 and CDR2 (germline): LGHNA, YSLEER. V was clipped by 3 bases and J by 4 bases, with 21 bases between them. The CDR3 DNA follows: TGCGCCAGCAGCCAGACTGGACCGGGACACGAGGGAGAGACCCAGTACTTC. Its translation: CASSQTGPGHEGETQYF.

The chain recombines TRBV19 with TRBJ2-7, with TRBD1 matching 7 bases. Germline-derived CDR1 and CDR2 are LNHDA and SQIVND (reference sequence). V lost 3 bases to trimming and J lost 3 bases; unmatched junction nucleotides: 5. CDR3 length equals 14 residues. The CDR3 DNA reads TGTGCCAGTAGTATGGGGACAGCTAACTACGAGCAGTACTTC. Translation gives CASSMGTANYEQYF.